This T cell receptor (beta chain) is from a study of T cells in Graves' hyperthyroidism and ophthalmopathy. Reasons for excluding patients were uncontrolled infection, other autoimmune disease, pregnancy or lactation. Clinicians diagnosed patients from clinical symptoms, serum thyroxine and TRAb, thyroid ultrasound and orbital computed tomography. Trimming cost V 4 bases and J 3 bases, with 10 bases left between them. Germline assignment: CDR1 SEHNR and CDR2 FQNEAQ (reference sequence). The CDR3 runs to 13 residues. TCR beta CDR3 region amplification was performed from RNA transcripts. A set of HTBI primers served as the primers for a first-round RT-PCR of the TCR CDR3. Via MiXCR, TCRdb re-called the multiplex PCR reads, giving one row per CDR3 protein. The sample holds 600,000 to 700,000 distinct CDR3 sequences, roughly 45% seen once. This clonotype appeared many times. Its antigen is as yet unknown.

Broader study findings: A 13 V-J model separated ophthalmopathy from stable hyperthyroidism. Most thyroid clonotypes expanded above 0.001 appeared in blood too.

The rearrangement uses TRBV7-9 and TRBJ2-7; no reliable D call. Sequenced material: peripheral blood or thyroid tissue (not recorded which). The TCR was taken from an adult man with Graves' disease, either hyperthyroidism or ophthalmopathy (not recorded which). CDR3: CASSSDANYEQYF. CDR3 DNA: TGTGCCAGCAGCTCGGACGCGAACTACGAGCAGTACTTC.